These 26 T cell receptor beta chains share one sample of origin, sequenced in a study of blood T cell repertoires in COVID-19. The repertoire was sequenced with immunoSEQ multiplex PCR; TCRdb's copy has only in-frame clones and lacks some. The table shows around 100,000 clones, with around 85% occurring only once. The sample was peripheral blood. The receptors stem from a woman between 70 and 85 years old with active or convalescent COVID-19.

This chain's CDR3 is CASTRTDGNTIYF. The CDR3 DNA reads TGTGCCAGTACCAGGACAGACGGAAACACCATATATTTT. The chain couples TRBV19 to TRBJ1-3; D may be TRBD1 (6 bases). The CDR3 is made up of 13 amino acids. Germline values: CDR1 LNHDA, CDR2 SQIVND (reference sequence). Trimming took off 7 bases at V and 4 bases at J, with 11 bases between the two ends. Drawing the rest from reference TRBV19 and TRBJ1-3, the complete variable domain is DGGITQSPKYLFRKEGQNVTLSCEQNLNHDAMYWYRQDPGQGLRLIYYSQIVNDFQKGDIAEGYSVSREKKESFPLTVTSAQKNPTAFYLCASTRTDGNTIYFGEGSWLTVV.

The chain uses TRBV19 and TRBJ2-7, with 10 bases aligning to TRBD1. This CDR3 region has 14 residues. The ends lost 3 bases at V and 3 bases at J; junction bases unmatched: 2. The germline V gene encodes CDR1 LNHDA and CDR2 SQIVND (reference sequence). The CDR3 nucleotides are TGTGCCAGTAGTATTGGACAGGGGGGCTACGAGCAGTACTTC. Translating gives CASSIGQGGYEQYF.

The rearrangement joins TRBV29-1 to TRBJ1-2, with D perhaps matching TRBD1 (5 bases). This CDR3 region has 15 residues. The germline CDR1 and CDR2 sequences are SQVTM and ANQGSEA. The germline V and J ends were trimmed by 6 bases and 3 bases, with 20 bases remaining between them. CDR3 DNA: TGCAGCGTACGAGGAGGGTCTGGGGGTGACTATGGCTACACCTTC. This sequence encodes CSVRGGSGGDYGYTF.

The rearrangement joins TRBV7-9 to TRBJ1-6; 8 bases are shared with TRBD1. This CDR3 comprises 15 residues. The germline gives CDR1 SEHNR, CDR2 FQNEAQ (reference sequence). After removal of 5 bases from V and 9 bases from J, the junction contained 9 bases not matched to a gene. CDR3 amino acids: CASSRGQGGGSPLHF. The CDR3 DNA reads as TGTGCCAGCAGCCGAGGACAGGGAGGGGGTTCACCCCTCCACTTT.

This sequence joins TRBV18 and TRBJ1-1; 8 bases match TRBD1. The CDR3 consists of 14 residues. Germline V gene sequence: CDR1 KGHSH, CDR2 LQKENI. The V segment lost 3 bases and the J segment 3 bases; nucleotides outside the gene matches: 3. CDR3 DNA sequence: TGTGCCAGCTCACCCTTGGGACAGGACACTGAAGCTTTCTTT. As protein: CASSPLGQDTEAFF.

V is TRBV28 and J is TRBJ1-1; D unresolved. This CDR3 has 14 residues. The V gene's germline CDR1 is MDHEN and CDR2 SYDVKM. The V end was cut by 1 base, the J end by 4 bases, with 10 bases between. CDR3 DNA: TGTGCCAGCAGTTTATTCGGGGAGGGCACTGAAGCTTTCTTT. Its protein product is CASSLFGEGTEAFF.

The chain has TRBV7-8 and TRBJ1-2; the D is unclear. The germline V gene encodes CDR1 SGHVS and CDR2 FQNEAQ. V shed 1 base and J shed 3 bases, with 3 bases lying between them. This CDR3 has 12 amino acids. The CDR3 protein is CASSLVDYGYTF. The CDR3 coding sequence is TGTGCCAGCAGCTTAGTAGACTATGGCTACACCTTC.

CDR3 amino acids: CASSLQGYSGANVLTF. The CDR3 DNA reads as TGTGCCAGCAGCTTACAGGGTTACTCTGGGGCCAACGTCCTGACTTTC. The chain couples TRBV7-2 to TRBJ2-6, with TRBD1 as a possible D gene (5 bases). In germline, CDR1 is SGHTA, CDR2 FQGNSA. The V end lost 2 bases, the J end lost 0 bases, and 8 bases lay between the germline ends. This CDR3 comprises 16 residues.

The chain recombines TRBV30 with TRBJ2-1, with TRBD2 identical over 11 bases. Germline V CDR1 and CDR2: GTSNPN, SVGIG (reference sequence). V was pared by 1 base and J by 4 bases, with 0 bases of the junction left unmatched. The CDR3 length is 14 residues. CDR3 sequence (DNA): TGTGCCTGGAGTGGACTAGCGGGGTACAATGAGCAGTTCTTC. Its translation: CAWSGLAGYNEQFF. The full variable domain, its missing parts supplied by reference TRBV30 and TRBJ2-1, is SQTIHQWPATLVQPVGSPLSLECTVEGTSNPNLYWYRQAAGRGLQLLFYSVGIGQISSEVPQNLSASRPQDRQFILSSKKLLLSDSGFYLCAWSGLAGYNEQFFGPGTRLTVL.

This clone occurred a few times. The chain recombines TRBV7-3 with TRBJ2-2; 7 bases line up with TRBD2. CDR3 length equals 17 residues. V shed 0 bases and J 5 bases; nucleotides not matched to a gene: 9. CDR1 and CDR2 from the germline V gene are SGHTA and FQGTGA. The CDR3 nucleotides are TGTGCCAGCAGCTTAACCGTTGGCGGGAGCGGAACCGGGGAGCTGTTTTTT. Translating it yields CASSLTVGGSGTGELFF.

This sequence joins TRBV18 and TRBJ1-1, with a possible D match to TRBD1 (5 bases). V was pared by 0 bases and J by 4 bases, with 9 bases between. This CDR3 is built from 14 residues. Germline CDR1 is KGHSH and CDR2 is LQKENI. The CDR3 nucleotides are TGTGCCAGCTCACCACCGGGACTGGGCACTGAAGCTTTCTTT. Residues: CASSPPGLGTEAFF.

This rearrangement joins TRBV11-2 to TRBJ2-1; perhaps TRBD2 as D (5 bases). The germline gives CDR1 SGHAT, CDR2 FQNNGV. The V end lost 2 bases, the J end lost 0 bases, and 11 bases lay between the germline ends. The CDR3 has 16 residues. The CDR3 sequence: CASSLTGKSSYNEQFF. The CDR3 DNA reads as TGTGCCAGCAGCTTAACCGGGAAAAGCTCCTACAATGAGCAGTTCTTC.

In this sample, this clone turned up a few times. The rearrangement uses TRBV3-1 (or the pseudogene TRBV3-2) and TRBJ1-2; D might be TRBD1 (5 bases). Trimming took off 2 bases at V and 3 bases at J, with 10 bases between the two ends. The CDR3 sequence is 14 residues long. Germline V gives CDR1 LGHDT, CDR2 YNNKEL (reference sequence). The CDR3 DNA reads TGTGCCAGCAGCCAAACCAGGGCCGACTATGGCTACACCTTC. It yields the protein CASSQTRADYGYTF.

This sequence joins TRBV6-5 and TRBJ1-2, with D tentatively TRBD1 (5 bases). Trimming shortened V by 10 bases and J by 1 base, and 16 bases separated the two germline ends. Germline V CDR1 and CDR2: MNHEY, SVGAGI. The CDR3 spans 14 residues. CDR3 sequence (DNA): TGTGCCACCTTAGACAGCTTGTATAACTATGGCTACACCTTC. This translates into CATLDSLYNYGYTF.

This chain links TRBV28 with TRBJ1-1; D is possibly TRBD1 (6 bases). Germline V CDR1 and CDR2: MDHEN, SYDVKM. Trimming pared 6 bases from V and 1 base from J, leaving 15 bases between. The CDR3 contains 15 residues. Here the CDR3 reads CASSLRGGANTEAFF. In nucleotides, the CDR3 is TGTGCCAGCAGCTTAAGAGGGGGGGCGAACACTGAAGCTTTCTTT.

CDR3 amino acids: CASSIRDRGRGADTQYF. The CDR3 DNA sequence: TGTGCCAGCAGCATCCGGGACAGGGGGCGAGGGGCAGATACGCAGTATTTT. The chain recombines TRBV21-1 with TRBJ2-3; the table assigns TRBD1, which was not confirmed against the DNA. TRBV21-1 represents a pseudogene. The CDR3 consists of 17 residues.

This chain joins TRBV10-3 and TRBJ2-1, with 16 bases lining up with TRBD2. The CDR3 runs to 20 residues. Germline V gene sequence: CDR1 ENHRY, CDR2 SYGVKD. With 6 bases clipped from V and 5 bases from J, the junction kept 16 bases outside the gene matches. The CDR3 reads CAISEKIGTSGRAVNNEQFF. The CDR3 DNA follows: TGTGCCATCAGCGAAAAAATCGGGACTAGCGGGAGGGCCGTTAACAATGAGCAGTTCTTC.

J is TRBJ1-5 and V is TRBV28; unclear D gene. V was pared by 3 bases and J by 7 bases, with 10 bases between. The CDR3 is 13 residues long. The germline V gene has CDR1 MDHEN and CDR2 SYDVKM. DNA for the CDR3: TGTGCCAGCAGTTTGGTGGCGGGGCAGCCCCAGCATTTT. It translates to CASSLVAGQPQHF.

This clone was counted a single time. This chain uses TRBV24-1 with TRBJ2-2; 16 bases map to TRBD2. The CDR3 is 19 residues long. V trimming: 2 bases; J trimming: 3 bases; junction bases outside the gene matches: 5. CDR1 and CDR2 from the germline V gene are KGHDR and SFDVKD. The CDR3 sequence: CATSDSGLAGGPDTGELFF. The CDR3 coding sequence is TGTGCCACCAGTGATTCGGGACTAGCGGGAGGGCCGGACACCGGGGAGCTGTTTTTT.

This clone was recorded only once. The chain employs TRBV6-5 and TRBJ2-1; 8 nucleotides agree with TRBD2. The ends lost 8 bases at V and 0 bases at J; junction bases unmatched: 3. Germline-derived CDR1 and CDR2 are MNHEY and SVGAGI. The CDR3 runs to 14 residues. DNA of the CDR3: TGTGCCAGCCTCGCGGGAGGCTCCTACAATGAGCAGTTCTTC. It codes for CASLAGGSYNEQFF.

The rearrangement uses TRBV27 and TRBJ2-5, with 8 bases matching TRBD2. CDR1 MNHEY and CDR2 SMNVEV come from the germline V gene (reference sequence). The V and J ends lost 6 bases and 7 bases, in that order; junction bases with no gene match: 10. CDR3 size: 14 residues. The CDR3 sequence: CASRNTAGAGTQYF. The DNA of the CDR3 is TGTGCCAGCAGGAACACAGCGGGGGCCGGGACCCAGTACTTC.

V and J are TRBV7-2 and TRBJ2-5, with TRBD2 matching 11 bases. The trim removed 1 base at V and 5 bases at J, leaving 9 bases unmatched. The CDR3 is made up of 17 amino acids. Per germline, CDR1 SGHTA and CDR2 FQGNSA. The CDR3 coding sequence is TGTGCCAGCAGCTTAGGGGTAGCGGGAGGGCCATGGGAGACCCAGTACTTC. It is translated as CASSLGVAGGPWETQYF.

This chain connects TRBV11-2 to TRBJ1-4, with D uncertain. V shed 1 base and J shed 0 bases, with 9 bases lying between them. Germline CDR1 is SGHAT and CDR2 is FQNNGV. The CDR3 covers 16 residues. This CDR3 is CASSLGTIATNEKLFF. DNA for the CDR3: TGTGCCAGCAGCTTAGGGACTATCGCAACTAATGAAAAACTGTTTTTT.

This CDR3 reads CASSPYAGGTPYGYTF. DNA for the CDR3: TGCGCCAGCAGCCCTTATGCGGGGGGGACCCCCTATGGCTACACCTTC. The chain carries TRBV4-3 and TRBJ1-2; possibly TRBD1 for D (5 bases). This CDR3 spans 16 amino acids. Trimming removed 4 bases at V and 4 bases at J, with 19 bases between. CDR1 LGHNA and CDR2 YSLEER come from the germline V gene.

DNA of the CDR3: TGTGCCAGCAGGGAAACTAGACCGGGGCAGTTCTTC. As protein: CASRETRPGQFF. The V gene is TRBV12-3 or TRBV12-4, the J gene TRBJ2-1, with D perhaps matching TRBD2 (5 bases). Trimming removed 6 bases at V and 12 bases at J, with 15 bases between. This CDR3 contains 12 residues.

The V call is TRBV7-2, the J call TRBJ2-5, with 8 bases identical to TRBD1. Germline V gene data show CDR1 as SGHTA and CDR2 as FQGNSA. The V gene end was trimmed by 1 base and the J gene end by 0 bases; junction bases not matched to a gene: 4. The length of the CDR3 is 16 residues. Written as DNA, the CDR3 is TGTGCCAGCAGCTTAGTGGCAGGGGGCTACCAAGAGACCCAGTACTTC. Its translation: CASSLVAGGYQETQYF.